This is a list of T cell receptor beta chains from one sample in a study of T cell repertoires in ileal Crohn's disease. The protocol was immunoSEQ multiplex PCR, while the TCRdb copy is restricted to in-frame clones and leaves out a portion. The sample includes 6,000 to 6,500 clones, 79% seen only once; the top ten take around a sixth. The sequencing sample was made of ileal tissue. The source of these receptors is an adult with Crohn's disease. Both conserved end residues are part of each CDR3. A D gene is named only where the DNA matches it firmly. Only some rows state a clone size, as once, few, many or a class for expanded clones.

D	V	J	size	CDR3	DNA
.	TRBV9	TRBJ2-1	.	CASSVGKGVYNEQFF	TGTGCCAGCAGCGTGGGGAAGGGGGTTTACAATGAGCAGTTCTTC
.	TRBV27	TRBJ2-1	.	CASSQSAGRTYNEQFF	TGTGCCAGCAGCCAAAGCGCGGGCCGTACCTACAATGAGCAGTTCTTC
.	TRBV7-8	TRBJ2-5	few	CASSINTGRETQYF	TGTGCCAGCAGCATAAACACAGGTCGGGAGACCCAGTACTTC
.	TRBV30	TRBJ1-1	.	CAWSVGQGLDGAFF	TGTGCCTGGAGTGTAGGGCAGGGGCTCGACGGAGCTTTCTTT
.	TRBV7-9	TRBJ2-7	.	CASSLVRGDEQYF	TGTGCCAGCAGCTTAGTCCGGGGAGACGAGCAGTACTTC
TRBD1	TRBV6-1	TRBJ1-1	.	CASSEGIGQGSGTEAFF	TGTGCCAGCAGTGAAGGAATAGGACAGGGGAGCGGAACTGAAGCTTTCTTT
.	TRBV19	TRBJ1-2	.	CASSIRGSGYTF	TGTGCCAGTAGTATTCGGGGGTCTGGCTACACCTTC
.	TRBV11-3	TRBJ1-1	.	CASSLVQGLAEAFF	TGTGCCAGCAGCTTAGTACAGGGCCTGGCTGAAGCTTTCTTT
TRBD1	TRBV28	TRBJ2-7	once	CASVRFGTVYEQYF	TGTGCCAGCGTACGCTTCGGGACAGTATACGAGCAGTACTTC
TRBD1	TRBV19	TRBJ2-7	.	CASSTQTGSYEQYF	TGTGCCAGTAGTACCCAGACAGGGTCCTACGAGCAGTACTTC
TRBD1	TRBV6-1	TRBJ2-2	.	CAIPGQGTGELFF	TGTGCCATTCCGGGACAGGGAACCGGGGAGCTGTTTTTT
TRBD1	TRBV25-1	TRBJ2-1	.	CASSASGTGSNEQFF	TGTGCCAGCTCAGCTTCCGGGACAGGATCTAATGAGCAGTTCTTC
.	TRBV14	TRBJ2-3	.	CASSQTGTSTDTQYF	TGTGCCAGCAGCCAGACAGGTACTAGCACAGATACGCAGTATTTT
TRBD2	TRBV7-8	TRBJ2-6	.	CASSLVFGRVREGSGANVLTF	TGTGCCAGCAGCTTAGTGTTCGGAAGGGTCCGGGAGGGCTCTGGGGCCAACGTCCTGACTTTC
.	TRBV6-1	TRBJ2-2	.	CASRYSLTGELFF	TGTGCCAGCAGGTACAGCTTGACCGGGGAGCTGTTTTTT
.	TRBV30	TRBJ2-1	.	CAWSATSWGDEQFF	TGTGCCTGGAGTGCGACTAGTTGGGGCGATGAGCAGTTCTTC
.	TRBV5-4	TRBJ1-2	.	CASSFGKSYGYTF	TGTGCCAGCAGCTTTGGCAAATCCTATGGCTACACCTTC
.	TRBV27	TRBJ1-5	.	CASSSDPRTVGFDQPQHF	TGTGCCAGCAGTTCGGACCCGAGGACAGTAGGTTTCGATCAGCCCCAGCATTTT
TRBD1	TRBV19	TRBJ1-2	.	CASSGTSTGGDGYTF	TGTGCCAGTAGTGGAACATCGACAGGGGGGGATGGCTACACCTTC
TRBD1	TRBV7-2	TRBJ1-3	.	CASSLVTGGGNTIYF	TGTGCCAGCAGCTTAGTTACAGGGGGCGGAAACACCATATATTTT
.	TRBV11-3	TRBJ2-1	medium-sized	CASSPGFYNEQFF	TGTGCCAGCAGCCCGGGGTTTTACAATGAGCAGTTCTTC
.	TRBV5-1	TRBJ2-7	.	CASSLGRSSYEQYF	TGCGCCAGCAGCTTGGGTCGGAGCTCCTACGAGCAGTACTTC
TRBD2	TRBV18	TRBJ2-1	.	CASSTGLAGVNEQFF	TGTGCCAGCTCCACCGGACTAGCGGGAGTTAATGAGCAGTTCTTC
.	TRBV5-6	TRBJ2-2	.	CASSLFSDTGELFF	TGTGCCAGCAGCTTGTTTAGCGATACCGGGGAGCTGTTTTTT
TRBD2	TRBV11-2	TRBJ2-1	.	CASSVGLAATYNEQFF	TGTGCCAGCAGCGTGGGACTAGCTGCAACCTACAATGAGCAGTTCTTC
TRBD1	TRBV5-6	TRBJ2-7	.	CASRGVGTGGSREQYF	TGTGCCAGCAGGGGCGTTGGGACAGGGGGCTCTCGGGAGCAGTACTTC
.	TRBV27	TRBJ2-6	few	CASRSGGANVLTF	TGTGCCAGCAGATCCGGTGGGGCCAACGTCCTGACTTTC
TRBD2	TRBV19	TRBJ2-2	.	CASSYAGGRAPGELFF	TGTGCCAGTAGTTACGCCGGCGGGAGGGCCCCCGGGGAGCTGTTTTTT
TRBD1	TRBV23-1	TRBJ2-5	.	CASSRGQGEETQYF	TGCGCCAGCAGTCGGGGGCAGGGGGAAGAGACCCAGTACTTC
.	TRBV19	TRBJ1-4	once	CASSRQMKSEKLFF	TGTGCCAGTAGCCGACAGATGAAGAGTGAAAAACTGTTTTTT
TRBD1	TRBV9	TRBJ1-1	.	CASSVAAPTGANTEAFF	TGTGCCAGCAGCGTAGCCGCACCTACAGGGGCGAACACTGAAGCTTTCTTT
TRBD1	TRBV5-4	TRBJ1-1	.	CASSLRDRGRTEAFF	TGTGCCAGCAGCTTACGCGACAGGGGAAGGACTGAAGCTTTCTTT
TRBD2	TRBV7-6	TRBJ2-2	few	CASSPIAGGSGELFF	TGTGCCAGCAGCCCAATAGCGGGAGGTTCCGGGGAGCTGTTTTTT
.	TRBV2	TRBJ2-7	.	CASSDARNYEQYF	TGTGCCAGCAGTGACGCTAGGAACTACGAGCAGTACTTC
TRBD2	TRBV9	TRBJ2-1	.	CASSVGLAGVRFF	TGTGCCAGCAGCGTGGGACTAGCGGGAGTACGGTTCTTC
.	TRBV30	TRBJ1-5	once	CAWSEGSGFNQPQHF	TGTGCCTGGAGTGAGGGTTCGGGATTCAATCAGCCCCAGCATTTT
.	TRBV18	TRBJ2-7	.	CASSRSRGSVNEQYF	TGTGCCAGCTCACGATCTCGCGGTTCAGTGAACGAGCAGTACTTC
TRBD1	TRBV11-1	TRBJ2-1	.	CASSLTGGSYNEQFF	TGTGCCAGCAGCTTGACAGGGGGCTCCTACAATGAGCAGTTCTTC
.	TRBV5-4	TRBJ2-5	.	CATKSGIQETQYF	TGTGCCACCAAATCAGGGATCCAAGAGACCCAGTACTTC
.	TRBV19	TRBJ2-1	.	CASSDSRGPYNEQFF	TGTGCCAGTAGTGACTCCAGGGGCCCCTACAATGAGCAGTTCTTC
.	TRBV2	TRBJ1-2	.	CASSEAGTSGGYTF	TGTGCCAGCAGTGAAGCCGGGACATCGGGGGGCTACACCTTC
TRBD2	TRBV6-5	TRBJ2-7	.	CASSYFSGGSYEQYF	TGTGCCAGCAGTTACTTTAGCGGGGGCTCCTACGAGCAGTACTTC
.	TRBV30	TRBJ1-2	few	CALWGSYGYTF	TGTGCCCTCTGGGGCTCATATGGCTACACCTTC
.	TRBV9	TRBJ2-6	.	CASSPPLISGANVLTF	TGTGCCAGCAGCCCCCCCCTTATCTCTGGGGCCAACGTCCTGACTTTC
.	TRBV4-2	TRBJ2-5	.	CASSRGGEETQYF	TGTGCCAGCAGCCGAGGAGGGGAAGAGACCCAGTACTTC